The 17 T cell receptor beta chains reported below all come from one sample, sequenced in a study of CD8 T cells in Susac syndrome. Random hexamers were used to reverse transcribe the RNA input (about 0.45 to 1 ug). TCRdb used MiXCR to reprocess the immunoSEQ multiplex PCR reads, holding one entry per CDR3 protein. The data show 140,000 or so distinct CDR3 sequences, with approximately 94% seen just once and approximately 0.08% held by the top ten. Sequencing was done on a sample of CD4+ T cells from PBMCs. Every receptor here comes from a human donor with Susac syndrome.

V usage is TRBV11-2 and J usage is TRBJ1-3; tentatively, D is TRBD1 (6 bases). The CDR3 length is 17 residues. V lost 0 bases to trimming and J lost 4 bases, with 16 bases between them. In germline, CDR1 is SGHAT, CDR2 FQNNGV. CDR3 coding DNA: TGTGCCAGCAGCTTAGAACGAGGTCGGGGGCCAGGAAACACCATATATTTT. It specifies CASSLERGRGPGNTIYF.

The chain is built from TRBV5-1 and TRBJ2-5, with no clear D. CDR1 and CDR2 (germline): SGHRS, YFSETQ. This CDR3 has 13 residues. V lost 2 bases and J lost 0, with 5 bases in between. CDR3 sequence (DNA): TGCGCCAGCAGCTTTTTGCACCAAGAGACCCAGTACTTC. This translates into CASSFLHQETQYF.

The chain couples TRBV5-1 to TRBJ2-5; no clear D gene. The CDR3 spans 9 residues. Germline-derived CDR1 and CDR2 are SGHRS and YFSETQ. CDR3 sequence: CSTQETQYF. The CDR3 nucleotides are TGCTCCACCCAAGAGACCCAGTACTTC.

This clonotype has just one count. This sequence joins TRBV20-1 and TRBJ2-7; D is perhaps TRBD1 (6 bases). The CDR3 is 13 residues long. Germline values: CDR1 DFQATT, CDR2 SNEGSKA (reference sequence). With 4 bases removed from V and 1 base from J, the gap between germline ends came to 11 bases. For the CDR3, the DNA is TGCAGTGCTATATACAGGGAGTCCTACGAGCAGTACTTC. This translates into CSAIYRESYEQYF.

The chain combines TRBV28 with TRBJ1-2; D ambiguous. CDR1 is MDHEN and CDR2 is SYDVKM in the germline V gene. Trimming shortened V by 1 base and J by 4 bases, and 10 bases separated the two germline ends. The CDR3 contains 14 residues. CDR3 coding DNA: TGTGCCAGCAGTTTATTAGGGCGCCCCTATGGCTACACCTTC. It translates to CASSLLGRPYGYTF.

The V gene is TRBV9, the J gene TRBJ2-2, with D uncertain. The CDR3 has 14 residues. Germline CDR1 reads SGDLS; CDR2 reads YYNGEE. V lost 3 bases and J 7 bases, leaving 13 bases between the germline ends. Here the CDR3 reads CASSDLRKGGELFF. CDR3 sequence (DNA): TGTGCCAGCAGCGACCTCCGAAAGGGCGGGGAGCTGTTTTTT.

The chain joins TRBV20-1 to TRBJ2-5, with TRBD2 matching 10 bases. The CDR3 spans 17 residues. V shed 2 bases, J shed 2 bases, and the junction held 11 bases outside the gene matches. Germline V gene data show CDR1 as DFQATT and CDR2 as SNEGSKA (reference sequence). CDR3 residues: CSARPDTRLAGQETQYF. Here the CDR3 DNA reads TGCAGTGCTAGACCCGATACCAGACTAGCGGGTCAAGAGACCCAGTACTTC.

The J gene is TRBJ1-1, the V gene TRBV14, with D possibly TRBD1 on 5 matching bases. CDR3 size: 12 residues. Germline CDR1 SGHDN, CDR2 FVKESK. Trimming stripped 4 bases from V and 8 bases from J, with 11 bases between. CDR3 sequence (DNA): TGTGCCAGCAGCCTAAGGGGCCGGGAAGCTTTCTTT. Translated: CASSLRGREAFF.

The V gene is TRBV20-1, the J gene TRBJ1-2, with D unclear. Germline CDR1 and CDR2: DFQATT and SNEGSKA (reference sequence). The CDR3 totals 10 residues. V was pared by 5 bases and J by 8 bases, with 9 bases between. CDR3 bases: TGCAGTGCTTGGGTGTACGGCTACACCTTC. This encodes CSAWVYGYTF.

The chain couples TRBV28 to TRBJ2-2; D not certain. The germline gives CDR1 MDHEN, CDR2 SYDVKM. The CDR3 spans 15 residues. The germline V and J ends were trimmed by 6 bases and 5 bases, with 16 bases remaining between them. CDR3: CASSKGQVVTGELFF. The CDR3 DNA reads TGTGCCAGCAGCAAGGGCCAGGTTGTGACCGGGGAGCTGTTTTTT.

The chain has TRBV5-1 and TRBJ2-1, with D perhaps matching TRBD1 or TRBD2 (5 bases each). Trimming shortened V by 4 bases and J by 12 bases, and 14 bases separated the two germline ends. The germline V gene encodes CDR1 SGHRS and CDR2 YFSETQ. The CDR3 extends over 12 amino acids. Here the CDR3 DNA reads TGCGCCAGCAGCGGGGACCACCCGGGGCAGTTCTTC. Protein: CASSGDHPGQFF.

V is TRBV29-1 and J is TRBJ2-1; the D gene is possibly TRBD1 (5 bases). With 4 bases removed from V and 0 bases from J, the gap between germline ends came to 13 bases. This CDR3 is 15 amino acids long. In germline, CDR1 is SQVTM, CDR2 ANQGSEA. The DNA of the CDR3 is TGCAGCGTTGTGGCAGGGTCGAGCTCCTACAATGAGCAGTTCTTC. The encoded protein is CSVVAGSSSYNEQFF.

The chain has TRBV5-1 and TRBJ1-1, with a tentative D call TRBD1 (5 bases). The CDR3 runs to 13 residues. Germline assignment: CDR1 SGHRS and CDR2 YFSETQ. Deletions cut 5 bases from V and 1 base from J, with 9 bases between. CDR3 nucleotides: TGCGCCAGCAGGGTCACAGGGAACACTGAAGCTTTCTTT. Protein sequence: CASRVTGNTEAFF.

The genes are TRBV5-4 and TRBJ1-5; D not resolved. Per germline, CDR1 SGHNT and CDR2 YYREEE (reference sequence). The CDR3 extends over 13 amino acids. V shed 4 bases and J shed 6 bases, with 11 bases lying between them. For the CDR3, the DNA is TGTGCCAGCAGCGTTGAGGGAAGTCAGCCCCAGCATTTT. Protein sequence: CASSVEGSQPQHF.

The chain uses TRBV11-3 and TRBJ2-2; D is undetermined. V dropped 7 bases and J dropped 3 bases, with 6 bases sitting between them. Germline assignment: CDR1 SGHNT and CDR2 YENEEA. The CDR3 runs 12 residues. CDR3 amino acids: CASTDYTGELFF. CDR3 coding DNA: TGTGCCAGCACAGACTACACCGGGGAGCTGTTTTTT.

J is TRBJ2-3 and V is TRBV20-1; D unclear. Deletions cut 3 bases from V and 8 bases from J, with 9 bases between. CDR1 is DFQATT, CDR2 SNEGSKA, per germline (reference sequence). The CDR3 contains 11 residues. CDR3 amino acids: CSASRGSTQYF. The CDR3 DNA reads TGCAGTGCTAGTAGAGGCAGTACGCAGTATTTT.

J is TRBJ2-5 and V is TRBV6-2 or TRBV6-3; no firm D call. The V end lost 6 bases, the J end lost 5 bases, and 10 bases lay between the germline ends. There are 12 residues in the CDR3. CDR1 MNHEY and CDR2 SVGEGT come from the germline V gene. For the CDR3, the DNA is TGTGCCAGCAGATCAGGCCAGGAGACCCAGTACTTC. Protein sequence: CASRSGQETQYF.